This T cell receptor beta chain was captured in a study of beta chain features in type 1 diabetes. On the study more broadly: Patients shared similar age, gender and cell yields with healthy donors. All samples together contributed 107,917,701 sorted cells for examination. Broader study findings: Unsettled here was the matter of whether HLA type influences TCRB rearrangement. Moderately but significantly shorter TCRB CDR3s were found in Type 1 diabetes patients in all four CD4+ subsets.

Regarding this clone: Its antigen is currently unknown.

The whole isolated RNA underwent reverse transcription, so sequencing captured expressed TCRB transcripts. Sequencing was performed with immunoSEQ multiplex PCR; in TCRdb, only in-frame clones are kept and a portion is missing. The sample carries 16,000 or so clones, 65% to 85% recorded once. The authors sorted CD4+ naive, central memory, regulatory and stem cell-like memory cells via CD45RO/CCR7/CD25/CD127/CD95/CD27. Germline V CDR1 and CDR2: KGHSH, LQKENI. V was cut by 3 bases and J by 2 bases, with 10 bases left in between. CDR3 size: 14 residues. Sequencing was performed on stem cell memory CD4+ T cells from blood. The chain joins TRBV18 to TRBJ1-2, with TRBD1 as a possible D gene (5 bases). This TCR was recovered from a woman younger than 35 with type 1 diabetes. The CDR3 here is CASSPPGLNYGYTF. The CDR3 DNA reads TGTGCCAGCTCACCGCCGGGACTGAACTATGGCTACACCTTC.